Each of the 4 T cell receptor beta chains below was sequenced from the same sample in a study of T cell responses to AZD1222 COVID-19 vaccine. Sequencing was performed with immunoSEQ multiplex PCR; in TCRdb, only in-frame clones are kept and a portion is missing. The sample has tens of thousands of clones, roughly 90% seen once; the top ten hold roughly 5.1%. The sample consisted of peripheral blood, taken 28 days after the second AZD1222 dose. Source of these receptors: an adult who received the AZD1222 COVID-19 vaccine.

DNA of the CDR3: TGTGCCAGCAGTTGGGGGACCAGCGAGCAAGAGACCCAGTACTTC. It encodes CASSWGTSEQETQYF. The rearrangement links TRBV6-2 or TRBV6-3 to TRBJ2-5, with D perhaps matching TRBD1 or TRBD2 (5 bases each). CDR1 MNHEY and CDR2 SVGEGT come from the germline V gene. V lost 4 bases and J lost 2, with 14 bases in between. The CDR3 spans 15 residues.

V and J are TRBV27 and TRBJ2-1; TRBD1 is a possible D gene (5 bases). CDR1 and CDR2 (germline): MNHEY, SMNVEV (reference sequence). CDR3 length: 14 residues. V shed 7 bases and J shed 13 bases, with 23 bases lying between them. CDR3 sequence reads: CASTQSLNGAPQFF. The DNA of the CDR3 is TGTGCCAGCACCCAAAGTTTGAATGGGGCCCCTCAGTTCTTC.

This clone is medium-sized (0.01 to 0.1%) within its sample. CDR3 in DNA: TGTGCCAGCAGCGAAACAGGGGGCTCGGAGAATTCACCCCTCCACTTT. Its protein product is CASSETGGSENSPLHF. The V gene is TRBV9, the J gene TRBJ1-6; TRBD1 matches at 9 bases. V lost 3 bases and J lost 7; bases outside the gene matches: 8. Germline V gene sequence: CDR1 SGDLS, CDR2 YYNGEE. This CDR3 is 16 amino acids long.

The chain recombines TRBV10-1 with TRBJ2-1; 7 bases agree with TRBD2. CDR3 size: 17 residues. Germline trimming cut 4 bases from V and 5 bases from J; bases unmatched to any gene: 14. Germline V gene sequence: CDR1 WNHNN, CDR2 SYGVQD (reference sequence). For the CDR3, the DNA is TGCGCCAGCAGTGTCTTACCGGGAGGCCCTACCGACAATGAGCAGTTCTTC. Its protein product is CASSVLPGGPTDNEQFF.